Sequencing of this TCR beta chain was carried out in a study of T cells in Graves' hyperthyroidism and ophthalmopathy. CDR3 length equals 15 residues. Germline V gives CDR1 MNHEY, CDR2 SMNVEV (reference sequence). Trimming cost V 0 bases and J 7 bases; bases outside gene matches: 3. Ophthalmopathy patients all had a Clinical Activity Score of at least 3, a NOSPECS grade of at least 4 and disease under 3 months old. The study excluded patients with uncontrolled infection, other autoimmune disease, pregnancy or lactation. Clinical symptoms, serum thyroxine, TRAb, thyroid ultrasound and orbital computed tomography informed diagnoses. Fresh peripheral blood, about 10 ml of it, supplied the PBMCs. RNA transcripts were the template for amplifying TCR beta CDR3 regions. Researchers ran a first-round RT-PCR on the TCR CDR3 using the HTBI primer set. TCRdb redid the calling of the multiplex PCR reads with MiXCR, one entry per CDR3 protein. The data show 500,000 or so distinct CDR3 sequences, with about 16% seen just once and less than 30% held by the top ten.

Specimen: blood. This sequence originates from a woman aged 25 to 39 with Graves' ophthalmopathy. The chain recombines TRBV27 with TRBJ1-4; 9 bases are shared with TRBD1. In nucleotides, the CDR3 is TGTGCCAGCAGTTTATCGAGGACAGGGGTTGAAAAACTGTTTTTT. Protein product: CASSLSRTGVEKLFF.